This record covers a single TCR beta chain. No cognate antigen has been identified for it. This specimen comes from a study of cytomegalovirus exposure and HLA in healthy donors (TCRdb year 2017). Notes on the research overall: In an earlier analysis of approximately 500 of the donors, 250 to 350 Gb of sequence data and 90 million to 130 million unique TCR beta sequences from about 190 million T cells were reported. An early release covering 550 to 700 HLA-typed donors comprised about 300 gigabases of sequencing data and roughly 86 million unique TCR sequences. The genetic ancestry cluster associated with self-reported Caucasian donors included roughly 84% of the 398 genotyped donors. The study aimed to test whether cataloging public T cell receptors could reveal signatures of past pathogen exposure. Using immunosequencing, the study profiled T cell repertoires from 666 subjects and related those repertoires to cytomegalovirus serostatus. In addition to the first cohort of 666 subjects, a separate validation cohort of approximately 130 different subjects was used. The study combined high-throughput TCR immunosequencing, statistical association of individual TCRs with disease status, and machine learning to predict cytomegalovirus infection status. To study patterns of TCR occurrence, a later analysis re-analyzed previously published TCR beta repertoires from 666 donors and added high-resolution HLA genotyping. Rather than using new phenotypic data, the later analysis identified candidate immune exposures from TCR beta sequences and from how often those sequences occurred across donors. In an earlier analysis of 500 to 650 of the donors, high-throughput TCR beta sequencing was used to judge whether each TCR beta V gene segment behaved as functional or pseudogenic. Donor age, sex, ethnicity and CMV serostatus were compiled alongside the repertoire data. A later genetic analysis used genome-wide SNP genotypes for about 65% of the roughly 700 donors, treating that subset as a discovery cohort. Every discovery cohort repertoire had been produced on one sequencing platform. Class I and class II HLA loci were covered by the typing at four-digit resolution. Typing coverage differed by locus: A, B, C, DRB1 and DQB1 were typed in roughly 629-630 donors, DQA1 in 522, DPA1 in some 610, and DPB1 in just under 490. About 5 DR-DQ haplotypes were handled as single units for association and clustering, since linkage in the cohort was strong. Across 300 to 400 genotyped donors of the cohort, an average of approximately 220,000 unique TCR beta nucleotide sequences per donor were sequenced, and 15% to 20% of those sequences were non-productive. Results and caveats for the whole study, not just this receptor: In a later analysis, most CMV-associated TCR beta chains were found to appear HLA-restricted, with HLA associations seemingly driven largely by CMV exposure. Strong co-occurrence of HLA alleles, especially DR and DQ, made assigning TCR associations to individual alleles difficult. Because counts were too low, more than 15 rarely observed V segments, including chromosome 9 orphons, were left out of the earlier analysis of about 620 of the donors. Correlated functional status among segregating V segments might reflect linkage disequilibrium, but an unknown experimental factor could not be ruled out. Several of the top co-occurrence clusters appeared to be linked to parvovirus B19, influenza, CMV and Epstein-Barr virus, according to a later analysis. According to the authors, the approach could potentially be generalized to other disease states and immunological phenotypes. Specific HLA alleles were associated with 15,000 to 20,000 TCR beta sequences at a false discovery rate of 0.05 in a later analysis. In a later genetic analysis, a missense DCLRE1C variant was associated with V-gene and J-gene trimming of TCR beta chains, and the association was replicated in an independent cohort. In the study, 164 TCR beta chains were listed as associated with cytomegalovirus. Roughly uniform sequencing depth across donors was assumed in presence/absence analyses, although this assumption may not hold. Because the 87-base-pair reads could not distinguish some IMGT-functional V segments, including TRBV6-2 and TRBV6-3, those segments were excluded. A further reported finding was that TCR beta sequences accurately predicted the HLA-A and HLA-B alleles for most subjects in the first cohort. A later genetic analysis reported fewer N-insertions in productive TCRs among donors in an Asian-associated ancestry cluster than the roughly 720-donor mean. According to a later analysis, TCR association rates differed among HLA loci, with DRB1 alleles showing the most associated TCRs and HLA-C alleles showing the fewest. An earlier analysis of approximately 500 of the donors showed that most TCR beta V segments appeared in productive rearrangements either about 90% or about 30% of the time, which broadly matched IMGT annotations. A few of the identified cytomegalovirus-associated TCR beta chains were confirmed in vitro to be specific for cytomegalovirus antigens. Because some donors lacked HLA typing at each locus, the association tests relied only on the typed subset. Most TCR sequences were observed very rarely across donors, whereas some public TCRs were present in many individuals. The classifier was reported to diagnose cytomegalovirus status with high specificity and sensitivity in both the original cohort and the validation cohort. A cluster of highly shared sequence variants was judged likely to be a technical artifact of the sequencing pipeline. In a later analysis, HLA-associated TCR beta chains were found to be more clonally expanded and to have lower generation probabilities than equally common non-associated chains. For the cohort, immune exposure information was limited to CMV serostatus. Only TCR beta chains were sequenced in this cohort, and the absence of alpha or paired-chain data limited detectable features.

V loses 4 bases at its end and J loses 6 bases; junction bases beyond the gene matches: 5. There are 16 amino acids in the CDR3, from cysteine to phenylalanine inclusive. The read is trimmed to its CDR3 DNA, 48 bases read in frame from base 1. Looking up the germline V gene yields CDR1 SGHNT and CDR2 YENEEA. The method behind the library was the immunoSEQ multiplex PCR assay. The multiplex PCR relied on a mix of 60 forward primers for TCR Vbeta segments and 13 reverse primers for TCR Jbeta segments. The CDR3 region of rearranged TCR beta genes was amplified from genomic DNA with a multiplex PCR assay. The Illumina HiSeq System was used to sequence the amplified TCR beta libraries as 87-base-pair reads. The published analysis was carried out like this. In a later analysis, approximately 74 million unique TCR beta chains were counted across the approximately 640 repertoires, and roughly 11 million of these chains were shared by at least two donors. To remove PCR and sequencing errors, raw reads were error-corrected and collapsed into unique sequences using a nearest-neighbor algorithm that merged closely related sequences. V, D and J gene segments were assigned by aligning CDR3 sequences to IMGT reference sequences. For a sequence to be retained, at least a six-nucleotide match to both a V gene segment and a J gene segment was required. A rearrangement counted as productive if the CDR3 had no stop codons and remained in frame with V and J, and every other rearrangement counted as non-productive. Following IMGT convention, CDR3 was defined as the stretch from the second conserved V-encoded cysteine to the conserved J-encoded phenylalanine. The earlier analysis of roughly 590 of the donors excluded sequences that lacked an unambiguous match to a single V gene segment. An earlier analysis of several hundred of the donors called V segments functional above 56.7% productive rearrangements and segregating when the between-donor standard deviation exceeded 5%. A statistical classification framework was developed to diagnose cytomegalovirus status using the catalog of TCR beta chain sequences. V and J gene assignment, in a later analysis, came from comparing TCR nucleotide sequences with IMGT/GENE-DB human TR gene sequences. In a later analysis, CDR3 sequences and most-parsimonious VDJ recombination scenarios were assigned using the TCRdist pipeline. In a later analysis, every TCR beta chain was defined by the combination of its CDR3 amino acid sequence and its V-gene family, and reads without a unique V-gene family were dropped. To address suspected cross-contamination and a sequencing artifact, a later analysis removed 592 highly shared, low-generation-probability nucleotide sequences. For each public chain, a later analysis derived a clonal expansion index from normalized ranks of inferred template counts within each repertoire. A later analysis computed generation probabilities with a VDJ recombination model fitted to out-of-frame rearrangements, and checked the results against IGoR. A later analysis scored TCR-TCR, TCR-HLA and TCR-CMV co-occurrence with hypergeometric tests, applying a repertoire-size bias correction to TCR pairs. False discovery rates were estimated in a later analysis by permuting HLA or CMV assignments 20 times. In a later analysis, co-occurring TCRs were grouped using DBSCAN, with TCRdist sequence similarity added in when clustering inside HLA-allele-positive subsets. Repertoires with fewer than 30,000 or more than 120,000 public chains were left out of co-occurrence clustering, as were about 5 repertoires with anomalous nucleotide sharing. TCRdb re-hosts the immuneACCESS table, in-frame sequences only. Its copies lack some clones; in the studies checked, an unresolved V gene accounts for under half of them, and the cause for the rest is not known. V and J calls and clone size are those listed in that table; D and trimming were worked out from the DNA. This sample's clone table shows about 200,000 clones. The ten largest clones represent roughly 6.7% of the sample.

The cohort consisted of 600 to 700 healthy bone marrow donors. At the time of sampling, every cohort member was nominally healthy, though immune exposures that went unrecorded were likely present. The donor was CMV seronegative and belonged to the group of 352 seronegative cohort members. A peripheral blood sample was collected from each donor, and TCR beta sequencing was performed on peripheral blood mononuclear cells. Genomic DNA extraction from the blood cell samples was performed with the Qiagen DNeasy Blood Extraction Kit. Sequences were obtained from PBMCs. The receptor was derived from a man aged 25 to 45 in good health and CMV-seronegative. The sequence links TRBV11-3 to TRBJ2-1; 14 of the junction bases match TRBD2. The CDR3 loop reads CASSSRTSGRINEQFF. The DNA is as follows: TGTGCCAGCAGCTCCCGGACTAGCGGGAGGATCAATGAGCAGTTCTTC. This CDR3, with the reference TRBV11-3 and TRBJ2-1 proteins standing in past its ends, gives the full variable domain EAGVVQSPRYKIIEKKQPVAFWCNPISGHNTLYWYLQNLGQGPELLIRYENEEAVDDSQLPKDRFSAERLKGVDSTLKIQPAELGDSAVYLCASSSRTSGRINEQFFGPGTRLTVL.